This record looks at one T cell receptor (beta chain) sequence and its context. V was trimmed by 5 bases and J by 7 bases, leaving 11 bases between them. CDR3 length: 13 amino acids. Germline assignment: CDR1 KGHDR and CDR2 SFDVKD. The data are from a study of blood T cell repertoires in COVID-19. Study background: Spain, Italy and the United States supplied samples that represented acute and convalescent COVID-19. T cells, B-cell-depleted T cells, or PBMCs supplied cDNA or gDNA.

As handled by the study authors: From reference gene primer amplification, estimates of nucleated cell counts were derived. Assay used: immunoSEQ multiplex PCR; TCRdb lists only in-frame clones, some missing. From that table come the V and J calls and clone size; the DNA was used to work out D and trimming. The sample holds some 350,000 clones, approximately 90% seen once. The clonotype comes from a woman between 18 and 29 years old who had recovered from COVID-19. This chain connects TRBV24-1 to TRBJ1-5; no definite D call. Sequencing used peripheral blood. The CDR3 DNA follows: TGTGCCACCAGTGCCCACGGGGAACAGCCCCAGCATTTT. It specifies CATSAHGEQPQHF.